The source of this T cell receptor beta chain is a study of identical twins. General observations from the study: Cross-sectional statistics underpinned the conclusions; the same donors were not followed. Because invariant MAIT and iNKT cells could be present, zero-insertion analyses could be partly confounded. The more abundant beta clonotypes in cord blood had fewer insertions, and memory repertoires did not show this.

The germline CDR1 and CDR2 sequences are SGHNT and YYREEE (reference sequence). Losses at the gene ends were 6 bases for V and 11 bases for J; bases not matched to a gene: 11. The length of the CDR3 is 15 residues. About this clonotype: The antigen remains undetermined.

TCRdb re-derived calls from the 5' RACE reads in MiXCR, one entry per CDR3 protein. The sample contains more than 1.5 million distinct CDR3 sequences, about 32% of which appear only once. The clonotype comes from a newborn girl in good health. The specimen was cord blood. The chain combines TRBV5-4 with TRBJ2-5; TRBD2 matches at 15 bases. The CDR3 bases are TGTGCCAGCACCTGGACTAGCGGGGGGGCAAATGAGCAGTACTTC. Residues: CASTWTSGGANEQYF.